This T cell receptor beta chain was observed in a study of T cell clones after liver transplantation (dated by TCRdb to between 2018 and 2021). A note on the overall study: The samples were obtained from ITN030ST, a randomized trial that attempted immunosuppression withdrawal within 2 years after liver transplantation. Donor-reactive T cell clones were identified by TCRbeta sequencing following a pre-transplant mixed lymphocyte reaction and were subsequently tracked in post-transplant blood. Third party-reactive TCRbeta sequences were also identified from pre-transplant MLRs to serve as an antigen-independent comparator for donor-reactive sequences. Of the eight recipients, a few were HCV-positive, while the remaining recipients had been transplanted for non-autoimmune, non-viral indications. Until randomization at 12-24 months post-transplant, subjects were given standard immunosuppression, with no induction therapy. Tolerance was defined as complete immunosuppression withdrawal for at least one year with no rise in liver enzymes beyond twice the upper limit of normal. Blood samples were collected pre-transplant, then pre-randomization ahead of withdrawal, and finally post-randomization once withdrawal had either been completed or failed. The study cohort included 8 liver transplant recipients, of whom 3 were classified as tolerant and 5 as non-tolerant.

Study-level results and caveats: The conclusions were preliminary, being limited by small, heterogeneous patient numbers and by non-standardized post-transplant time points. Low numbers of available donor cells limited the measurable donor-reactive repertoire in two subjects. Once repertoire turnover was taken into account, donor-reactive detection showed a significant reduction for CD4 in 7 of 8 subjects and for CD8 in 8 of 8. Circulating donor-reactive CD4 TCRbeta sequences fell significantly post-transplant in most of the 8 subjects, irrespective of tolerance or HCV status. Donor-reactive sequences declined more than third party-reactive ones, suggesting partial antigen-specific deletion unrelated to withdrawal success. Because no allograft tissue specimens were available, donor-reactive T cells may have migrated into the graft instead of being deleted.

According to the study, the label for this sample's time point signals: pre-transplant. Unstimulated PBMCs, after thawing, were stained for CD3, CD4 and CD8 and then FACS-sorted into CD3+CD4+ and CD3+CD8+ populations. Randomization to immunosuppression withdrawal applied to every one of the 8 studied subjects. Genomic DNA was isolated with the Qiagen DNeasy Blood and Tissue Kit. Using immunoSEQ, frozen genomic DNA was subjected to high-throughput TCRbeta CDR3 sequencing, a process that included PCR amplification, mapping, bias correction and internal controls. The published analysis was carried out like this. Productive rearrangements were kept, and unique TCRbeta sequences were defined by CDR3 nucleotide sequence plus V and J gene. Donor-reactive sequences required at least 5-fold expansion in CFSE-low cells versus unstimulated pre-transplant cells and at least 0.01% frequency. Minimum frequency thresholds were set for each subject based on the unstimulated sample with the lowest template count, ensuring at least 90% detection power. Jensen-Shannon divergence between the top 1000 TCRbeta sequences after and before transplant was used to measure repertoire turnover. Changes in detection of donor-reactive sequences were assessed with two-sided Fisher's exact tests. TCRdb carries this immuneACCESS record with in-frame sequences only. Its versions omit some clonotypes, under half of them owing to an unresolved V gene in the studies checked, with the rest unexplained. The D gene and trimming were derived from the DNA, and the V and J assignments and clone size from that table. The sample table records some 110,000 clones; about 81% of these occur just once. 0.8% to 1% of the sample rests with the top ten.

The germline V gene (reference sequence) gives CDR1 as GTSNPN and CDR2 as SVGIG. The CDR3 sequence holds 17 residues, the cysteine and phenylalanine included. The read is trimmed to its CDR3 DNA, 51 bases read in frame from base 1. V lost 3 bases and J lost 6 bases, and the count of bases not matched to a germline gene is 16. A note on this clone: Which antigen it targets is not known. Base qualities are not at hand, and no much larger clone is one base apart.

The sequenced sample was CD4+ T cells from blood, obtained before liver transplant. The chain employs TRBV30 and TRBJ2-2; 7 central bases correspond to TRBD1. The origin of this receptor is a human donor who received a liver transplant. The CDR3 region has the sequence CAWRARQGGVVAGELFF. The DNA sequence is given as TGTGCCTGGAGAGCCAGACAGGGTGGGGTTGTCGCCGGGGAGCTGTTTTTT.